Below are 2 T cell receptor beta chains sequenced from a single sample in a study of T cell changes during pregnancy in multiple sclerosis. Using immunoSEQ multiplex PCR, the repertoire was profiled, and TCRdb retains in-frame clones only, with some absent. The sample has about 70,000 clones, approximately 91% seen once. Sample: peripheral blood, taken in the first trimester of pregnancy. The source is a female donor with multiple sclerosis, enrolled in a pregnancy study.

This clone was seen just once. The rearrangement uses TRBV11-3 and TRBJ2-3; TRBD2 matches 8 bases. Trimming at V came to 5 bases and at J to 2 bases, leaving 12 bases not matched to a gene. The CDR3 sequence is 17 residues long. Looked up from germline, CDR1 is SGHNT and CDR2 is YENEEA. DNA for the CDR3: TGTGCCAGCAGCCCCGGAGTAGCGGGGCACTCCACAGATACGCAGTATTTT. Amino acid sequence: CASSPGVAGHSTDTQYF. Full variable domain (outside the CDR3, taken from reference TRBV11-3 and TRBJ2-3): EAGVVQSPRYKIIEKKQPVAFWCNPISGHNTLYWYLQNLGQGPELLIRYENEEAVDDSQLPKDRFSAERLKGVDSTLKIQPAELGDSAVYLCASSPGVAGHSTDTQYFGPGTRLTVL.

J is TRBJ2-5 and V is TRBV5-4; 9 bases map to TRBD2. Germline values: CDR1 SGHNT, CDR2 YYREEE (reference sequence). V shed 4 bases and J 1 base; nucleotides not matched to a gene: 8. The CDR3 is made up of 16 amino acids. The CDR3 reads CASSVGTSSIQETQYF. In DNA, the CDR3 is TGTGCCAGCAGCGTCGGGACTAGCTCGATCCAAGAGACCCAGTACTTC.